The 5 T cell receptor beta chains reported below all come from one sample, sequenced in a study of blood T cell repertoires in COVID-19. Produced via immunoSEQ multiplex PCR; TCRdb's table is partial and in-frame only. The repertoire includes roughly 250,000 clones, 84% of them detected once, and more than 1.5% sits in the top ten. The sequencing sample was made of peripheral blood. These receptors were taken from a woman in her 40s who had recovered from COVID-19.

This clone occurred once. The chain employs TRBV5-1 and TRBJ1-1, with D hard to call. The V gene's germline CDR1 is SGHRS and CDR2 YFSETQ. V dropped 2 bases and J dropped 1 base, with 6 bases sitting between them. This CDR3 is built from 13 residues. CDR3 loop: CASSFRGNTEAFF. The CDR3 DNA sequence: TGCGCCAGCAGCTTTAGAGGGAACACTGAAGCTTTCTTT.

This clone showed up just a few times. This chain joins TRBV12-3 or TRBV12-4 and TRBJ2-7, with a tentative D call TRBD2 (6 bases). V was trimmed by 6 bases and J by 0 bases, leaving 9 bases between them. There are 13 residues in the CDR3. This CDR3 reads CASRGGLSYEQYF. CDR3 nucleotide sequence: TGTGCCAGCAGGGGGGGTCTCTCCTACGAGCAGTACTTC.

The genes are TRBV5-1 and TRBJ1-1; D possibly corresponds to TRBD1 (5 bases). The V gene lost 0 bases and the J gene lost 4 bases, with 13 bases spanning the gap. The CDR3 length is 15 residues. Per the germline V gene, CDR1 is SGHRS and CDR2 is YFSETQ. The CDR3 DNA reads TGCGCCAGCAGCTTGGCCAGCGCGGGGCTCACTGAAGCTTTCTTT. Its protein product is CASSLASAGLTEAFF.

V gene TRBV19 combines with J gene TRBJ1-5; D is uncertain. V gave up 9 bases and J gave up 7 bases, with 13 bases separating them. This CDR3 region has 12 residues. Germline lookup yields CDR1 LNHDA and CDR2 SQIVND (reference sequence). As DNA, the CDR3 is TGTGCCAGCCGGACCGGAGGGCAGCCCCAGCATTTT. Translating gives CASRTGGQPQHF.

The gene calls are TRBV6-6 and TRBJ2-3, with D possibly TRBD2 on 5 matching bases. V lost 4 bases and J lost 2, with 13 bases in between. This CDR3 has 15 residues. The V gene's germline CDR1 is MNHNY and CDR2 SVGAGI (reference sequence). The CDR3 DNA is TGTGCCAGCAGTTCGAGGGTGGGGAACACAGATACGCAGTATTTT. This codes for CASSSRVGNTDTQYF.